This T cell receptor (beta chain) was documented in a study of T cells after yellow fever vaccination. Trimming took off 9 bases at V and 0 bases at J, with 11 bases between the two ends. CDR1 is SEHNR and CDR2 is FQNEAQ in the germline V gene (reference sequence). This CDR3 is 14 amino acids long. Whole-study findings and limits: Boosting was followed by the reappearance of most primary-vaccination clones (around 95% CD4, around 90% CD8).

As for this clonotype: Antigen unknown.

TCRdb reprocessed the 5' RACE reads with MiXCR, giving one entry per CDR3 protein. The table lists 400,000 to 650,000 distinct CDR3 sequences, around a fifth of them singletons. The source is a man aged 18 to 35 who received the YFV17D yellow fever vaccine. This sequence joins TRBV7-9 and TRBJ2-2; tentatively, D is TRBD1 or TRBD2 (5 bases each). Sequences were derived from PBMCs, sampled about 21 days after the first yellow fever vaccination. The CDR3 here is CARSGTPNTGELFF. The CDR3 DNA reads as TGTGCCAGGTCCGGGACCCCGAACACCGGGGAGCTGTTTTTT.